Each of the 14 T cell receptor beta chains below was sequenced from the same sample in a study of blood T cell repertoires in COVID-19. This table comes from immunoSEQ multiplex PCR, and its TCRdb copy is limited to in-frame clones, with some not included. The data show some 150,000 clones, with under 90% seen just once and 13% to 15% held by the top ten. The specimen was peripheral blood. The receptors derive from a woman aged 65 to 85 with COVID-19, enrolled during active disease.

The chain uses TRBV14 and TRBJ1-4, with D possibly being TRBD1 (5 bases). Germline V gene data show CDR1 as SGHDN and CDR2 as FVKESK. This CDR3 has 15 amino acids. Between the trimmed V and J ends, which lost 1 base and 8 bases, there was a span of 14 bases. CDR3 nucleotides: TGTGCCAGCAGCCAAGTCCGCACAGGCCCCGAAAAACTGTTTTTT. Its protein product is CASSQVRTGPEKLFF.

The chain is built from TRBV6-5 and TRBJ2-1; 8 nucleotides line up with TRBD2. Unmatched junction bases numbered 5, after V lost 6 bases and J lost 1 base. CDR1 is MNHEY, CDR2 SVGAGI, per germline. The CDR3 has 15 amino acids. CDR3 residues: CASSERGRSYNEQFF. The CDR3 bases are TGTGCCAGCAGCGAGCGGGGGAGGTCCTACAATGAGCAGTTCTTC.

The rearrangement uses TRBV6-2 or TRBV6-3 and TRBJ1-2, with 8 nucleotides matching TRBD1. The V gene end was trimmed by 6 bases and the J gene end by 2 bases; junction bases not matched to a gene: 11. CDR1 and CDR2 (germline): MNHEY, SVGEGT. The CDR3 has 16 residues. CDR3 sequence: CASSPPFRTGNYGYTF. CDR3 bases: TGTGCCAGCAGCCCTCCTTTCCGGACAGGGAACTATGGCTACACCTTC.

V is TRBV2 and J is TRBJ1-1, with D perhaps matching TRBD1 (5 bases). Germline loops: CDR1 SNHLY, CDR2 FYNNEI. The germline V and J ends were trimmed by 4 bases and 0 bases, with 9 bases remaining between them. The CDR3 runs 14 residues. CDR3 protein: CASSAYRLNTEAFF. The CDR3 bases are TGTGCCAGCAGTGCCTACAGGTTGAACACTGAAGCTTTCTTT.

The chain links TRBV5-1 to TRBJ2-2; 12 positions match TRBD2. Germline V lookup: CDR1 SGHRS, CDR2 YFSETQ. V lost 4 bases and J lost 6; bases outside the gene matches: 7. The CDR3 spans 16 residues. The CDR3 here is CASSTGTSGLSGELFF. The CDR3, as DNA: TGCGCCAGCAGCACAGGGACTAGCGGGTTGTCCGGGGAGCTGTTTTTT.

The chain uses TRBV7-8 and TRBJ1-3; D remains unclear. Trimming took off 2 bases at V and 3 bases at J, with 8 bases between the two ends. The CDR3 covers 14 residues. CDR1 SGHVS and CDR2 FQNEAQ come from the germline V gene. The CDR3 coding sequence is TGTGCCAGCAGCTTAAAGGGAGGTGGAAACACCATATATTTT. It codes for CASSLKGGGNTIYF.

Here the CDR3 reads CASSPSASGSYEQYV. In DNA form, the CDR3 reads TGTGCCAGCAGTCCATCCGCCAGCGGGAGCTACGAGCAGTACGTC. The chain uses TRBV27 and TRBJ2-7; 8 bases line up with TRBD2. Germline CDR1 is MNHEY and CDR2 is SMNVEV (reference sequence). The CDR3 totals 15 residues. Trimming cost V 5 bases and J 3 bases; bases outside gene matches: 9.

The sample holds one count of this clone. Here the CDR3 reads CASTRQASNQPQHF. The CDR3 bases are TGTGCCAGCACCAGACAGGCGAGCAATCAGCCCCAGCATTTT. This chain links TRBV28 with TRBJ1-5; the D gene is possibly TRBD1 (6 bases). The CDR3 length is 14 residues. Trimming removed 7 bases from V and 1 base from J, with 11 bases in between. The germline CDR1 and CDR2 sequences are MDHEN and SYDVKM.

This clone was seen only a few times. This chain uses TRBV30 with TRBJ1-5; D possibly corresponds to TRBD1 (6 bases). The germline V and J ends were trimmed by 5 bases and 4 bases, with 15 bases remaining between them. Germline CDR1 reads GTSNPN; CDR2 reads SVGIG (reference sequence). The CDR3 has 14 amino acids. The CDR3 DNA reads TGTGCCTGGGCCCGTAAGGGGGGGAATCAGCCCCAGCATTTT. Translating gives CAWARKGGNQPQHF.

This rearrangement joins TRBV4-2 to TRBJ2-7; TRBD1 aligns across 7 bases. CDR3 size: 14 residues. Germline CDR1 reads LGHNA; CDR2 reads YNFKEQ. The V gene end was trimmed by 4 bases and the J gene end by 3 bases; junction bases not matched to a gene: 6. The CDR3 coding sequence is TGTGCCAGCAGCCGGGACAGCTCCGACTACGAGCAGTACTTC. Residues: CASSRDSSDYEQYF.

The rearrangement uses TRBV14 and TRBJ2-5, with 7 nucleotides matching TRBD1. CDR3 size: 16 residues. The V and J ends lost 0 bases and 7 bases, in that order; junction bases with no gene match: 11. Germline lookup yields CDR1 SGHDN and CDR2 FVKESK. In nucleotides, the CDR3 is TGTGCCAGCAGCCAAGAGAACAGGGGAAATTCTCGGACCCAGTACTTC. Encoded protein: CASSQENRGNSRTQYF.

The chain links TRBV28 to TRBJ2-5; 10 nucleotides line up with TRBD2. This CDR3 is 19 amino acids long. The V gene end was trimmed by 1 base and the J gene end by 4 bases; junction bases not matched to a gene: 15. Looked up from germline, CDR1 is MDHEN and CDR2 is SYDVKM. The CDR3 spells CASSLFRGDASGRGETQYF. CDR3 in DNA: TGTGCCAGCAGTTTATTTCGGGGAGATGCTAGCGGGAGAGGAGAGACCCAGTACTTC. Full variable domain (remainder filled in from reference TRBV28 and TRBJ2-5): DVKVTQSSRYLVKRTGEKVFLECVQDMDHENMFWYRQDPGLGLRLIYFSYDVKMKEKGDIPEGYSVSREKKERFSLILESASTNQTSMYLCASSLFRGDASGRGETQYFGPGTRLLVL.

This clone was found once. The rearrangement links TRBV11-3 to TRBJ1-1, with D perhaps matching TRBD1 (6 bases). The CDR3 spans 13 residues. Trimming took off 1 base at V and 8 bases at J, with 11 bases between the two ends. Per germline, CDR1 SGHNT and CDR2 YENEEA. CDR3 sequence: CASSLGDRKEAFF. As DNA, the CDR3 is TGTGCCAGCAGCTTAGGAGACAGGAAAGAAGCTTTCTTT.

CDR3 sequence reads: CATSRAAGGNNEQFF. The CDR3 coding sequence is TGTGCCACCTCCCGCGCGGCGGGGGGCAACAATGAGCAGTTCTTC. The gene calls are TRBV10-3 and TRBJ2-1, with 8 positions matching TRBD2. The V segment lost 10 bases and the J segment 5 bases; nucleotides outside the gene matches: 13. The germline V gene has CDR1 ENHRY and CDR2 SYGVKD. The length of the CDR3 is 15 residues.